This T cell receptor (beta chain) was profiled in a study of PD-1 blockade in mismatch repair-deficient tumors. Study-wide findings and caveats: After pembrolizumab, tumor-resident clones rose rapidly, then generally contracted before radiologic responses.

Assay: immunoSEQ multiplex PCR; the TCRdb copy retains only in-frame clones and omits some. The sample has under 95,000 clones; 65% to 85% are singletons. As concerns this clone: What it recognizes is unknown.

The sample consisted of peripheral blood, taken 12 weeks after starting pembrolizumab. This clonotype was sampled from an adult with mismatch repair-deficient cancer.

The CDR3 sequence: CASSGARTSGIHEQYF. Here the CDR3 DNA reads TGTGCCAGTAGTGGGGCCAGGACTAGCGGGATCCACGAGCAGTACTTC. This rearrangement joins TRBV19 to TRBJ2-7; 12 bases match TRBD2. This CDR3 comprises 16 residues. V trimming: 5 bases; J trimming: 5 bases; junction bases outside the gene matches: 10. Germline V gene lookup returns CDR1 LNHDA and CDR2 SQIVND (reference sequence).